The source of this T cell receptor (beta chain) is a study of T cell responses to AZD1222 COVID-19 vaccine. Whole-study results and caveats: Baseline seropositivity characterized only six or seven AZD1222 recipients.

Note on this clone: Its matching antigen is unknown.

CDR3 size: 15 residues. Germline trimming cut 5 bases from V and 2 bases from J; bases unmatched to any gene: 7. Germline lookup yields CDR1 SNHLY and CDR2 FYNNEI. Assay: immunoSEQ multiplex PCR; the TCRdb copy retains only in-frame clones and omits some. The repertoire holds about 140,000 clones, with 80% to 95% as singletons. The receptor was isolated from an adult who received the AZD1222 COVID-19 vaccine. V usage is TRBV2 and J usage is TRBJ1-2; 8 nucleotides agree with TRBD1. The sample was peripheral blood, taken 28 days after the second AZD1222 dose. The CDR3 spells CASSPNRGGNYGYTF. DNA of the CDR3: TGTGCCAGCAGTCCCAACAGGGGGGGGAACTATGGCTACACCTTC.